Presented here are 25 T cell receptor beta chains from one specimen sequenced in a study of T cell responses to AZD1222 COVID-19 vaccine. The repertoire was sequenced with immunoSEQ multiplex PCR; TCRdb's copy has only in-frame clones and lacks some. The data contain over 120,000 clones, roughly 88% of them singletons. The sequenced sample was peripheral blood, obtained on day 0 of AZD1222 vaccination. The origin of the receptors is an adult in good health.

This chain uses TRBV7-6 with TRBJ2-2; D uncertain. This CDR3 has 17 residues. The ends were cut back, 1 base at V and 4 bases at J, with 16 bases in the middle. Germline V gives CDR1 SGHVS, CDR2 FNYEAQ. DNA for the CDR3: TGTGCCAGCAGCTTAGAGGAACAGTACTATAGCACCGGGGAGCTGTTTTTT. Protein sequence: CASSLEEQYYSTGELFF.

CDR3 amino acids: CASSKATSGHNEQFF. For the CDR3, the DNA is TGTGCCAGCAGCAAAGCGACTAGCGGACATAATGAGCAGTTCTTC. This rearrangement joins TRBV21-1 to TRBJ2-1; TRBD2 reflects the table's D call only, with no check against the DNA. TRBV21-1 is an annotated pseudogene. The CDR3 consists of 15 residues.

The chain joins TRBV28 to TRBJ2-7; TRBD1 aligns across 8 bases. CDR3 length equals 14 residues. V trimming: 2 bases; J trimming: 3 bases; junction bases outside the gene matches: 3. The V gene's germline CDR1 is MDHEN and CDR2 SYDVKM. CDR3 in DNA: TGTGCCAGCAGTTTAGGGACAGGTATCTACGAGCAGTACTTC. Translation: CASSLGTGIYEQYF.

The V gene is TRBV29-1, the J gene TRBJ2-2, with a possible D match to TRBD1 (5 bases). Deletions cut 6 bases from V and 4 bases from J, with 12 bases between. Per germline, CDR1 SQVTM and CDR2 ANQGSEA. The CDR3 has 13 amino acids. CDR3 loop: CSVQGLITGELFF. CDR3 coding DNA: TGCAGCGTGCAGGGTCTCATCACCGGGGAGCTGTTTTTT.

This clone was counted a single time. The chain links TRBV19 to TRBJ1-1; 9 bases align to TRBD1. The CDR3 runs to 13 residues. Losses at the gene ends were 5 bases for V and 6 bases for J; bases not matched to a gene: 4. Germline V CDR1 and CDR2: LNHDA, SQIVND (reference sequence). CDR3: CASSVGQGAEAFF. The CDR3 nucleotides read TGTGCCAGTAGTGTGGGACAGGGCGCTGAAGCTTTCTTT.

The chain has TRBV27 and TRBJ1-4, with a weak D call TRBD1 (5 bases). The germline CDR1 and CDR2 sequences are MNHEY and SMNVEV (reference sequence). V dropped 6 bases and J dropped 7 bases, with 24 bases sitting between them. The CDR3 runs to 17 residues. CDR3 coding DNA: TGTGCCAGCAGCGAGGGCCGGGGCAGCCTAAGGAGTGAAAAACTGTTTTTT. It encodes CASSEGRGSLRSEKLFF.

The J gene is TRBJ1-1, the V gene TRBV30; 9 bases align to TRBD1. The CDR3 runs to 13 residues. V lost 0 bases to trimming and J lost 7 bases; unmatched junction nucleotides: 3. CDR1 is GTSNPN and CDR2 is SVGIG in the germline V gene (reference sequence). As DNA, the CDR3 is TGTGCCTGGAGTGTCGGGACAGGGTATGAAGCTTTCTTT. Amino acids: CAWSVGTGYEAFF. The variable domain in full, completed from reference TRBV30 and TRBJ1-1, reads SQTIHQWPATLVQPVGSPLSLECTVEGTSNPNLYWYRQAAGRGLQLLFYSVGIGQISSEVPQNLSASRPQDRQFILSSKKLLLSDSGFYLCAWSVGTGYEAFFGQGTRLTVV.

V usage is TRBV5-1 and J usage is TRBJ1-2; no firm D call. The CDR3 extends over 12 amino acids. CDR1 and CDR2 from the germline V gene are SGHRS and YFSETQ. Trimming left V 0 bases short and J 0 bases short, with 0 bases between. CDR3 coding DNA: TGCGCCAGCAGCTTGGCTAACTATGGCTACACCTTC. Translated, it gives CASSLANYGYTF.

The chain joins TRBV27 to TRBJ1-2; 9 bases are shared with TRBD1. V trimming: 0 bases; J trimming: 4 bases; junction bases outside the gene matches: 6. This CDR3 has 16 residues. CDR1 and CDR2 (germline): MNHEY, SMNVEV (reference sequence). CDR3 DNA: TGTGCCAGCAGTTTATCGGGGACAGGGCCAGCCTATGGCTACACCTTC. It is translated as CASSLSGTGPAYGYTF.

The genes are TRBV24-1 and TRBJ2-3; the D is unclear. The V gene lost 0 bases and the J gene lost 4 bases, with 4 bases spanning the gap. This CDR3 comprises 13 residues. The germline CDR1 and CDR2 sequences are KGHDR and SFDVKD. The CDR3 coding sequence is TGTGCCACCAGTGATTTGGGATCAGATACGCAGTATTTT. This codes for CATSDLGSDTQYF.

The rearrangement links TRBV27 to TRBJ1-1, with 7 bases that match TRBD1. The germline V gene encodes CDR1 MNHEY and CDR2 SMNVEV (reference sequence). This CDR3 is built from 13 residues. V shed 3 bases and J 5 bases; nucleotides not matched to a gene: 3. The CDR3 nucleotides read TGTGCCAGCAGTTTTACAGGGGATACTGAAGCTTTCTTT. Protein: CASSFTGDTEAFF.

This rearrangement joins TRBV2 to TRBJ1-5; D unclear. The CDR3 covers 17 residues. V lost 3 bases and J 5 bases, leaving 20 bases between the germline ends. Germline V gene sequence: CDR1 SNHLY, CDR2 FYNNEI. In nucleotides, the CDR3 is TGTGCCAGCAGTGATTCGCTGCTGGAGGAGAGGCATCAGCCCCAGCATTTT. It specifies CASSDSLLEERHQPQHF.

The J gene is TRBJ1-1, the V gene TRBV12-3 or TRBV12-4; maybe TRBD1 (5 bases). This CDR3 spans 11 amino acids. The V gene lost 6 bases and the J gene lost 10 bases, with 12 bases spanning the gap. CDR3 nucleotides: TGTGCCAGCAGGTTACAGGAGACAGCTTTCTTT. Residues: CASRLQETAFF.

This chain uses TRBV19 with TRBJ1-4; D not resolved. This CDR3 is built from 14 residues. Germline CDR1 LNHDA, CDR2 SQIVND (reference sequence). The germline V and J ends were trimmed by 9 bases and 8 bases, with 19 bases remaining between them. CDR3 protein: CASHLLGLGEKLFF. CDR3 DNA sequence: TGTGCCAGCCATCTCCTAGGATTGGGGGAAAAACTGTTTTTT.

This chain links TRBV18 with TRBJ2-5, with 8 bases matching TRBD2. The trim removed 2 bases at V and 4 bases at J, leaving 12 bases unmatched. Per the germline V gene, CDR1 is KGHSH and CDR2 is LQKENI. CDR3 length: 17 residues. The CDR3 sequence is CASSPIILAEGPETQYF. As DNA, the CDR3 is TGTGCCAGCTCACCAATAATACTAGCGGAGGGGCCAGAGACCCAGTACTTC.

The CDR3 DNA reads as TGTGCCAGCAGTTACTCGTCGGGTATCGGGGAGCTGTTTTTT. Its translation: CASSYSSGIGELFF. The V and J genes are TRBV6-2 or TRBV6-3 and TRBJ2-2; no definite D call. The CDR3 length is 14 residues. The V end was cut by 0 bases, the J end by 7 bases, with 9 bases between. The V gene's germline CDR1 is MNHEY and CDR2 SVGEGT.

This clone was detected a few times. This chain uses TRBV11-2 with TRBJ2-7, with D unresolved. The V end was cut by 1 base, the J end by 2 bases, with 12 bases between. This CDR3 contains 15 residues. Germline lookup yields CDR1 SGHAT and CDR2 FQNNGV. DNA of the CDR3: TGTGCCAGCAGCTTAGGTTTTCTACAAACCTACGAGCAGTACTTC. Translation: CASSLGFLQTYEQYF. The entire variable domain, with the rest obtained from reference TRBV11-2 and TRBJ2-7, is as follows: EAGVAQSPRYKIIEKRQSVAFWCNPISGHATLYWYQQILGQGPKLLIQFQNNGVVDDSQLPKDRFSAERLKGVDSTLKIQPAKLEDSAVYLCASSLGFLQTYEQYFGPGTRLTVT.

The chain is built from TRBV7-2 and TRBJ2-5; TRBD2 aligns across 11 bases. The CDR3 sequence is 15 residues long. Germline CDR1 reads SGHTA; CDR2 reads FQGNSA. Trimming cost V 3 bases and J 4 bases; bases outside gene matches: 4. The CDR3 bases are TGTGCCAGCAGCTTGGGACTAGCGGTAGGAGAGACCCAGTACTTC. This codes for CASSLGLAVGETQYF.

This sequence joins TRBV5-1 and TRBJ2-7; D uncertain. Per the germline V gene, CDR1 is SGHRS and CDR2 is YFSETQ. This CDR3 contains 14 residues. V was shortened by 7 bases and J by 3 bases, with 17 bases between the two germline ends. Written as DNA, the CDR3 is TGCGCCAGCCGGCCTGACTTGGGCCTCTACGAGCAGTACTTC. Translation: CASRPDLGLYEQYF.

This sequence joins TRBV9 and TRBJ1-2, with TRBD1 as a possible D gene (5 bases). Trimming left V 7 bases short and J 7 bases short, with 14 bases between. CDR3 length: 12 residues. Germline V gives CDR1 SGDLS, CDR2 YYNGEE. Here the CDR3 reads CASGGSVSGYTF. DNA of the CDR3: TGTGCCAGCGGGGGGAGTGTTAGTGGCTACACCTTC.

This chain uses TRBV5-1 with TRBJ2-3; D gene ambiguous. V gave up 4 bases and J gave up 2 bases, with 14 bases separating them. This CDR3 has 15 residues. Germline V lookup: CDR1 SGHRS, CDR2 YFSETQ. DNA for the CDR3: TGCGCCAGCAGCGAAACCACAGCCTCCACAGATACGCAGTATTTT. As protein: CASSETTASTDTQYF.

The chain uses TRBV30 and TRBJ1-6; the D gene is possibly TRBD1 (6 bases). Trimming cost V 2 bases and J 0 bases, with 14 bases left between them. This CDR3 region has 17 residues. Germline CDR1 is GTSNPN and CDR2 is SVGIG (reference sequence). The CDR3, as DNA: TGTGCCTGGAGTTCTGACAGGTCGAGCTCCTATAATTCACCCCTCCACTTT. Encoded protein: CAWSSDRSSSYNSPLHF.

The rearrangement uses TRBV1 and TRBJ1-4. TRBV1 is termed a pseudogene. CDR3 size: 10 residues. The CDR3 nucleotides are TGCACCAGCAAGGGAGGAAAACTGTTTTTT. It codes for CTSKGGKLFF.

This sequence joins TRBV5-1 and TRBJ2-7; possible D gene TRBD1, 6 bases. This CDR3 is built from 10 residues. The germline V gene encodes CDR1 SGHRS and CDR2 YFSETQ. Trimming stripped 10 bases from V and 5 bases from J, with 10 bases between. The CDR3, as DNA: TGCGCCCGGAAGGGGGACGAGCAGTACTTC. It encodes CARKGDEQYF. The whole variable domain, remainder taken from reference TRBV5-1 and TRBJ2-7, is KAGVTQTPRYLIKTRGQQVTLSCSPISGHRSVSWYQQTPGQGLQFLFEYFSETQRNKGNFPGRFSGRQFSNSRSEMNVSTLELGDSALYLCARKGDEQYFGPGTRLTVT.

This clone showed up just a few times. The chain is built from TRBV5-1 and TRBJ1-6; D gene uncertain. Germline V gives CDR1 SGHRS, CDR2 YFSETQ. CDR3 length equals 13 residues. The germline V and J ends were trimmed by 10 bases and 6 bases, with 14 bases remaining between them. The CDR3 reads CADNLRSNSPLHF. DNA for the CDR3: TGCGCCGACAATCTGAGAAGTAATTCACCCCTCCACTTT.